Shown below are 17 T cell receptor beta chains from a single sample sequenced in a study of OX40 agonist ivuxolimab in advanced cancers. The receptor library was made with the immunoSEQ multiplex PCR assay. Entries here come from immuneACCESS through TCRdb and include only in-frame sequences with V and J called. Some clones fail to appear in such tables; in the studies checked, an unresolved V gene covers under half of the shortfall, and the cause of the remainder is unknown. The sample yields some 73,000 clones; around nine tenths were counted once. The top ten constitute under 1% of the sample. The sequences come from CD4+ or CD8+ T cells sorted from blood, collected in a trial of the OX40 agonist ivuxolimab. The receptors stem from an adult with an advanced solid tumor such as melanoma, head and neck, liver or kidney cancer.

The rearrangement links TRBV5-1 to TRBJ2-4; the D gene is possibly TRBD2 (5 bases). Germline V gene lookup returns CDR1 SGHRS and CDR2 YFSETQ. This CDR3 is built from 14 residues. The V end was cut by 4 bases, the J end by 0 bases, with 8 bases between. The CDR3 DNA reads TGCGCCAGCAGCCCGGACTTAGCCAAAAACATTCAGTACTTC. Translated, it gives CASSPDLAKNIQYF.

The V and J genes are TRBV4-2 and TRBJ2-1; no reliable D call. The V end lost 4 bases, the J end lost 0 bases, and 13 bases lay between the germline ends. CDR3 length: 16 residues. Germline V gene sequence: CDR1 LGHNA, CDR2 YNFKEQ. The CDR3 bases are TGTGCCAGCAGCCCCATCGGGCAGCTCTCCTACAATGAGCAGTTCTTC. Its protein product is CASSPIGQLSYNEQFF.

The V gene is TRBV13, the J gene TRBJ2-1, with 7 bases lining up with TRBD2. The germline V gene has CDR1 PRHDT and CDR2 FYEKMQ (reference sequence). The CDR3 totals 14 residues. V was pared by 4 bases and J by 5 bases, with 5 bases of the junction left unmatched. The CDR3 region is CASSSRAGHNEQFF. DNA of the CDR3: TGTGCCAGCAGCTCCAGAGCGGGACACAATGAGCAGTTCTTC. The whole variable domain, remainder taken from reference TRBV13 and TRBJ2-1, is AAGVIQSPRHLIKEKRETATLKCYPIPRHDTVYWYQQGPGQDPQFLISFYEKMQSDKGSIPDRFSAQQFSDYHSELNMSSLELGDSALYFCASSSRAGHNEQFFGPGTRLTVL.

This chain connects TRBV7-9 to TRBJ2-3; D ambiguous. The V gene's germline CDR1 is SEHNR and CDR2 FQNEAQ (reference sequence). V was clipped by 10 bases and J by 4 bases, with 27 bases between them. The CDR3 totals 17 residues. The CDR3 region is CATESSRTVGSPDTQYF. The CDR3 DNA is TGTGCCACCGAATCGAGTCGTACAGTCGGGTCACCAGATACGCAGTATTTT.

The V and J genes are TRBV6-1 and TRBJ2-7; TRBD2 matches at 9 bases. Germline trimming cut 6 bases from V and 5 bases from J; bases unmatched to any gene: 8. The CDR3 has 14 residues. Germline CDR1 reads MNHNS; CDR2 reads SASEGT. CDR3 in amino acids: CASRSAGGGNEQYF. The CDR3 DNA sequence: TGTGCCAGCAGGAGCGCGGGAGGGGGTAACGAGCAGTACTTC.

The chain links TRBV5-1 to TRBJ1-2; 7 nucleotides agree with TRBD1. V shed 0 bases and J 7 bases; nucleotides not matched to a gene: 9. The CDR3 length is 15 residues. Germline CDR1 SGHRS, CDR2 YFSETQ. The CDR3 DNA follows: TGCGCCAGCAGCTTGGTGGGGGACAGCATCAGTGGCTACACCTTC. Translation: CASSLVGDSISGYTF.

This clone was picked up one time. Here the CDR3 reads CASSFSGGLYEQYF. Here the CDR3 DNA reads TGTGCCAGCAGTTTTTCAGGGGGACTCTACGAGCAGTACTTC. J is TRBJ2-7 and V is TRBV28; tentatively, D is TRBD1 (7 bases). Germline CDR1 reads MDHEN; CDR2 reads SYDVKM. The ends were cut back, 3 bases at V and 3 bases at J, with 12 bases in the middle. The CDR3 covers 14 residues.

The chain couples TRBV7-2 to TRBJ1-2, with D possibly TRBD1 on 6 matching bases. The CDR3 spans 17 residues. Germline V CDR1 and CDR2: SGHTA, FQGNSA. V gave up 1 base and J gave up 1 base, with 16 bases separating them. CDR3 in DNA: TGTGCCAGCAGCTTAGGGGGTGCAGGGGCCTTTAACTATGGCTACACCTTC. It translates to CASSLGGAGAFNYGYTF.

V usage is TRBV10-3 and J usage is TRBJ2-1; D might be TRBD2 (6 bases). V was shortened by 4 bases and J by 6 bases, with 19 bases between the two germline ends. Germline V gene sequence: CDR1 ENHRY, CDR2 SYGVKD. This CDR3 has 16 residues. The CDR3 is CAISAWDSGDGNEQFF. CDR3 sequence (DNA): TGTGCCATCAGTGCTTGGGACTCCGGCGATGGCAATGAGCAGTTCTTC.

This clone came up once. CDR3 residues: CASSPTRLAGDNEQFF. CDR3 bases: TGTGCCAGCAGCCCGACGCGACTAGCGGGCGACAATGAGCAGTTCTTC. This chain links TRBV7-8 with TRBJ2-1; 10 nucleotides match TRBD2. Germline CDR1 reads SGHVS; CDR2 reads FQNEAQ. Losses at the gene ends were 5 bases for V and 5 bases for J; bases not matched to a gene: 9. The CDR3 consists of 16 residues.

CDR3 bases: TGTGCCAGCAGTTTAAGACAGGGTCAGGGGAGCAATCAGCCCCAGCATTTT. Translating it yields CASSLRQGQGSNQPQHF. The chain joins TRBV2 to TRBJ1-5; TRBD1 aligns across 7 bases. Germline lookup yields CDR1 SNHLY and CDR2 FYNNEI. V lost 5 bases and J lost 1; bases outside the gene matches: 11. The length of the CDR3 is 17 residues.

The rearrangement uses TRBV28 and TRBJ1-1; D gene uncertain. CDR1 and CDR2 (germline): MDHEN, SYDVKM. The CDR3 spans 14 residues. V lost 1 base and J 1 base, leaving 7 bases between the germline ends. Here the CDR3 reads CASSLFRGNTEAFF. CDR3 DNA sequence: TGTGCCAGCAGTTTATTTCGCGGGAACACTGAAGCTTTCTTT.

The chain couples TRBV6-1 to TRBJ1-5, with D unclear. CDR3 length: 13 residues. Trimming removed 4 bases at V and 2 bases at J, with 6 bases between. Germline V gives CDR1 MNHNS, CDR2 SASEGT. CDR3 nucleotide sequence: TGTGCCAGCAGTGCGAATGGCAATCAGCCCCAGCATTTT. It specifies CASSANGNQPQHF.

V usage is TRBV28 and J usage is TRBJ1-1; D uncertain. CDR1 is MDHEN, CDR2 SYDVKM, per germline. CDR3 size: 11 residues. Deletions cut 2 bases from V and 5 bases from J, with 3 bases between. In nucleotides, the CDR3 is TGTGCCAGCAGTTTAATTACTGAAGCTTTCTTT. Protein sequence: CASSLITEAFF.

The CDR3 DNA sequence: TGTGCCATCAGTGAGGGCAGTTTCACTGAAGCTTTCTTT. Protein sequence: CAISEGSFTEAFF. The chain is built from TRBV10-3 and TRBJ1-1; D not certain. The ends were cut back, 2 bases at V and 4 bases at J, with 8 bases in the middle. CDR1 and CDR2 (germline): ENHRY, SYGVKD. The CDR3 consists of 13 residues.

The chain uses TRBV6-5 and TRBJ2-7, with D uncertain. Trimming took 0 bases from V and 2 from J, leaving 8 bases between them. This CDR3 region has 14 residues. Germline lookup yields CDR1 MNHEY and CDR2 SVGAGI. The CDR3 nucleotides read TGTGCCAGCAGTTACTCTCCCGTACCCTACGAGCAGTACTTC. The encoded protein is CASSYSPVPYEQYF.

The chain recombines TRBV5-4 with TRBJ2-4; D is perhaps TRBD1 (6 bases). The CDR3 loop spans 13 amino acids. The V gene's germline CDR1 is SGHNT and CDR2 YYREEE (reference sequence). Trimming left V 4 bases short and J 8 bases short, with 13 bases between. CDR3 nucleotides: TGTGCCAGCAGCCAACAGGGAATAGACATTCAGTACTTC. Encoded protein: CASSQQGIDIQYF.